These 25 T cell receptor beta chains came from one sample sequenced in a study of cytomegalovirus exposure and HLA in healthy donors. The PCR used 60 Vbeta and 13 Jbeta primers. Produced via immunoSEQ multiplex PCR; TCRdb's table is partial and in-frame only. The table records under 150,000 clones, 73% of them present only once. Sequencing input: PBMCs. Receptors originate from a human donor in good health.

The chain is built from TRBV5-1 and TRBJ2-5; D not resolved. Per the germline V gene, CDR1 is SGHRS and CDR2 is YFSETQ. The CDR3 runs 14 residues. V gave up 4 bases and J gave up 1 base, with 11 bases separating them. The CDR3 DNA is TGCGCCAGCAGCCGCAACAGCCTCCAAGAGACCCAGTACTTC. Translation: CASSRNSLQETQYF. The variable domain in full, with the rest retrieved from reference TRBV5-1 and TRBJ2-5, is KAGVTQTPRYLIKTRGQQVTLSCSPISGHRSVSWYQQTPGQGLQFLFEYFSETQRNKGNFPGRFSGRQFSNSRSEMNVSTLELGDSALYLCASSRNSLQETQYFGPGTRLLVL.

For the CDR3, the DNA is TGTGCCAGCAGTCCCGACAGGGGGCGAAAAGAAAAACTGTTTTTT. Translated, it gives CASSPDRGRKEKLFF. V is TRBV27 and J is TRBJ1-4, with 10 bases identical to TRBD1. Germline CDR1 and CDR2: MNHEY and SMNVEV (reference sequence). This CDR3 has 15 amino acids. V lost 5 bases, J lost 8 bases, and 8 bases stayed unmatched.

The chain is built from TRBV2 and TRBJ1-1, with unresolved D. In germline, CDR1 is SNHLY, CDR2 FYNNEI. This CDR3 region has 15 residues. The V end lost 5 bases, the J end lost 4 bases, and 17 bases lay between the germline ends. The CDR3 reads CASSQRSAPSTEAFF. Written as DNA, the CDR3 is TGTGCCAGCAGTCAGCGGTCAGCTCCAAGCACTGAAGCTTTCTTT.

This clone was found a few times. This sequence joins TRBV5-1 and TRBJ2-1, with D possibly TRBD2 on 8 matching bases. Trimming pared 3 bases from V and 4 bases from J, leaving 14 bases between. The CDR3 length is 15 residues. Germline loops: CDR1 SGHRS, CDR2 YFSETQ. This CDR3 reads CASSSGGTAYNEQFF. The CDR3 DNA reads as TGCGCCAGCAGCTCGGGAGGGACAGCATACAATGAGCAGTTCTTC.

The rearrangement uses TRBV18 and TRBJ2-5; D gene uncertain. V dropped 3 bases and J dropped 5 bases, with 7 bases sitting between them. There are 12 residues in the CDR3. Germline V gives CDR1 KGHSH, CDR2 LQKENI. CDR3 in DNA: TGTGCCAGCTCACCCGCAGGCGAGACCCAGTACTTC. Translating it yields CASSPAGETQYF.

The J gene is TRBJ2-2, the V gene TRBV9; D perhaps matches TRBD1 (6 bases). Trimming pared 3 bases from V and 0 bases from J, leaving 9 bases between. Germline V gene data show CDR1 as SGDLS and CDR2 as YYNGEE. There are 15 residues in the CDR3. The CDR3 here is CASSAGTSNTGELFF. In DNA form, the CDR3 reads TGTGCCAGCAGCGCTGGGACATCGAACACCGGGGAGCTGTTTTTT.

V usage is TRBV27 and J usage is TRBJ2-1; 11 nucleotides align to TRBD2. Germline trimming cut 6 bases from V and 2 bases from J; bases unmatched to any gene: 3. The CDR3 has 15 amino acids. The germline gives CDR1 MNHEY, CDR2 SMNVEV (reference sequence). The CDR3 here is CASSTSGSPYNEQFF. The CDR3 bases are TGTGCCAGCAGCACTAGCGGGAGCCCCTACAATGAGCAGTTCTTC.

This clone turned up a few times. The chain couples TRBV25-1 to TRBJ2-7, with TRBD1 matching 8 bases. V lost 6 bases to trimming and J lost 4 bases; unmatched junction nucleotides: 5. The CDR3 has 13 residues. The germline gives CDR1 MGHDK, CDR2 SYGVNS. CDR3 protein: CASSGRGLYEQYF. In DNA form, the CDR3 reads TGTGCCAGCAGCGGCAGGGGGCTGTACGAGCAGTACTTC.

This clone was seen only once. This rearrangement joins TRBV9 to TRBJ2-2; tentatively, D is TRBD1 (6 bases). V was clipped by 3 bases and J by 1 base, with 10 bases between them. Looked up from germline, CDR1 is SGDLS and CDR2 is YYNGEE. CDR3 size: 15 residues. CDR3 protein: CASSALTGNTGELFF. CDR3 in DNA: TGTGCCAGCAGCGCCTTGACAGGGAACACCGGGGAGCTGTTTTTT.

V and J are TRBV5-1 and TRBJ2-2, with 9 positions matching TRBD2. The CDR3 is 16 residues long. The ends lost 1 base at V and 6 bases at J; junction bases unmatched: 7. Looked up from germline, CDR1 is SGHRS and CDR2 is YFSETQ. The CDR3 region has the DNA TGCGCCAGCAGCTTGCGGCTAGCGGGGAAGGCCGGGGAGCTGTTTTTT. This encodes CASSLRLAGKAGELFF.

In its sample, this clone was seen a few times. This rearrangement joins TRBV5-1 to TRBJ1-4; no reliable D call. The CDR3 is 15 residues long. V lost 4 bases and J lost 0, with 10 bases in between. Per germline, CDR1 SGHRS and CDR2 YFSETQ. DNA for the CDR3: TGCGCCAGCAGCCTGGACGGGGCAACTAATGAAAAACTGTTTTTT. Translating gives CASSLDGATNEKLFF.

The chain links TRBV6-9 to TRBJ2-1; possibly TRBD2 for D (6 bases). The CDR3 loop spans 18 amino acids. The V and J ends lost 6 bases and 0 bases respectively, with 21 bases between them. Germline V CDR1 and CDR2: MNHGY, SVAAGI. This CDR3 reads CASRDSAGPQTSYNEQFF. DNA of the CDR3: TGTGCCAGCAGAGATTCGGCGGGGCCCCAGACCTCCTACAATGAGCAGTTCTTC.

DNA for the CDR3: TGTGCCAGTAGTATAGCGGGAGGATACGAGCAGTACTTC. Translation gives CASSIAGGYEQYF. The J gene is TRBJ2-7, the V gene TRBV19; 7 nucleotides agree with TRBD2. The germline V gene encodes CDR1 LNHDA and CDR2 SQIVND (reference sequence). The V and J ends lost 1 base and 4 bases, in that order; junction bases with no gene match: 1. This CDR3 has 13 amino acids.

The chain is built from TRBV7-9 and TRBJ2-7, with 8 bases fitting TRBD1. The germline V gene encodes CDR1 SEHNR and CDR2 FQNEAQ (reference sequence). Trimming took 5 bases from V and 4 from J; bases not matched to a gene: 4. The CDR3 contains 13 residues. CDR3 region: CASSGDRGYEQYF. For the CDR3, the DNA is TGTGCCAGCAGCGGAGACAGGGGTTACGAGCAGTACTTC.

V is TRBV25-1 and J is TRBJ2-7; a possible D gene is TRBD1 (5 bases). Germline V CDR1 and CDR2: MGHDK, SYGVNS. The CDR3 contains 14 residues. V was cut by 3 bases and J by 3 bases, with 12 bases left in between. The CDR3 is CASSDWGSIYEQYF. CDR3 nucleotides: TGTGCCAGCAGTGATTGGGGCTCGATCTACGAGCAGTACTTC.

This CDR3 reads CASSLAGIKDGYTF. Here the CDR3 DNA reads TGCGCCAGCAGCTTGGCAGGGATAAAGGATGGCTACACCTTC. This rearrangement joins TRBV5-1 to TRBJ1-2, with D tentatively TRBD1 (5 bases). V lost 0 bases, J lost 6 bases, and 12 bases lay in between. CDR1 is SGHRS and CDR2 is YFSETQ in the germline V gene. The CDR3 has 14 residues.

V usage is TRBV4-2 and J usage is TRBJ1-4; D perhaps matches TRBD1 (6 bases). Germline V gives CDR1 LGHNA, CDR2 YNFKEQ. V was pared by 4 bases and J by 3 bases, with 15 bases between. The CDR3 contains 16 residues. The CDR3 DNA sequence: TGTGCCAGCAGCCGGAATACAGGGCGGGCTAATGAAAAACTGTTTTTT. Amino acid sequence: CASSRNTGRANEKLFF.

The chain recombines TRBV6-5 with TRBJ2-5; D gene uncertain. The closer fit of TRBJ2-7 to the DNA end suggests the J call may be wrong. Germline V lookup: CDR1 MNHEY, CDR2 SVGAGI. This CDR3 is 14 amino acids long. CDR3 bases: TGTGCCAGCAGCGATGGCGGTAGCTCCTACGAGCAGTACTTC. This gives the protein CASSDGGSSYEQYF.

This clone was detected only once. This rearrangement joins TRBV10-1 to TRBJ2-7; tentatively, D is TRBD2 (6 bases). The CDR3 loop spans 13 amino acids. V was shortened by 3 bases and J by 3 bases, with 9 bases between the two germline ends. Per germline, CDR1 WNHNN and CDR2 SYGVQD (reference sequence). CDR3 amino acids: CASSEGGDYEQYF. The CDR3 DNA follows: TGCGCCAGCAGTGAAGGAGGGGACTACGAGCAGTACTTC.

The V call is TRBV27, the J call TRBJ2-7, with D maybe TRBD2 (5 bases). V lost 3 bases and J lost 2, with 8 bases in between. Germline loops: CDR1 MNHEY, CDR2 SMNVEV (reference sequence). The CDR3 loop spans 13 amino acids. The CDR3 spells CASSFGITYEQYF. The CDR3 DNA reads TGTGCCAGCAGTTTCGGGATAACCTACGAGCAGTACTTC.

This clone showed up just a few times. This chain joins TRBV27 and TRBJ2-7, with 7 positions matching TRBD2. J gave up 0 bases and V 3 bases, and 2 bases lay outside the gene matches. The CDR3 totals 14 residues. Per the germline V gene, CDR1 is MNHEY and CDR2 is SMNVEV (reference sequence). The CDR3 loop reads CASSLAGASYEQYF. The CDR3 bases are TGTGCCAGCAGTTTGGCGGGAGCCTCCTACGAGCAGTACTTC.

The gene calls are TRBV18 and TRBJ1-3, with D perhaps TRBD1 (5 bases). CDR1 KGHSH and CDR2 LQKENI come from the germline V gene. The CDR3 is 17 residues long. Trimming stripped 6 bases from V and 0 bases from J, with 18 bases between. In DNA form, the CDR3 reads TGTGCCAGCTCGCTGTATCGGCCAGGGCTCTCTGGAAACACCATATATTTT. Its translation is CASSLYRPGLSGNTIYF.

V usage is TRBV6-8 and J usage is TRBJ2-3, with 10 positions matching TRBD2. The trim removed 6 bases at V and 6 bases at J, leaving 9 bases unmatched. The CDR3 extends over 15 amino acids. Germline-derived CDR1 and CDR2 are MNHGY and SAAAGT. The CDR3 nucleotides read TGTGCCAGCAGGAAAAATAGCGGGGGGCTGGATACGCAGTATTTT. Protein: CASRKNSGGLDTQYF.

The chain combines TRBV11-2 with TRBJ2-2; 8 nucleotides match TRBD2. V dropped 2 bases and J dropped 5; count of bases not matched to a gene: 10. The CDR3 is 17 amino acids. From germline, CDR1 is SGHAT and CDR2 FQNNGV. The CDR3 sequence: CASSLSSGRLRTGELFF. For the CDR3, the DNA is TGTGCCAGCAGCTTATCGAGCGGGAGATTGAGGACCGGGGAGCTGTTTTTT.

The V call is TRBV11-2, the J call TRBJ1-6; maybe TRBD1 (5 bases). V was clipped by 3 bases and J by 7 bases, with 10 bases between them. CDR3 length equals 14 residues. Germline CDR1 SGHAT, CDR2 FQNNGV. CDR3 bases: TGTGCCAGCAGCTTTTCAGGGTTAAATTCACCCCTCCACTTT. Protein product: CASSFSGLNSPLHF.